The TCR beta chain under discussion was sequenced for a study of blood T cell repertoires in COVID-19. The overall study: Sites in the United States, Italy and Spain provided acute and convalescent COVID-19 samples. Sources were T cells, B-cell-depleted T cells, or PBMCs; the material itself was cDNA or gDNA.

Original processing methods: Using reference gene primer amplification, nucleated cell counts were estimated. The repertoire was sequenced with immunoSEQ multiplex PCR; TCRdb's copy has only in-frame clones and lacks some. D and trimming were read from the DNA, whereas the V and J calls and clone size are those reported in that table. The sample has tens of thousands of clones, about 86% seen once. V lost 7 bases, J lost 5 bases, and 6 bases stayed unmatched. The CDR3 runs to 12 residues. From germline, CDR1 is SQVTM and CDR2 ANQGSEA. The sequence was obtained from a human donor in a cohort sampled during active COVID-19. The chain is built from TRBV29-1 and TRBJ2-7; 9 nucleotides agree with TRBD1. Sample: peripheral blood. The CDR3 sequence: CSAGTGLDEQYF. The DNA for the CDR3 is TGCAGCGCTGGGACAGGGTTGGACGAGCAGTACTTC.